The sample holds a few counts of the clone carrying this T cell receptor beta chain. The antigen is not known. The data originate from a study of T cells after yellow fever vaccination. Study-wide context: Where fractions had low cell numbers, libraries were prepared from them with the SMART-Seq v4 Ultra Low Input RNA kit. Findings and limits, study-wide: Post-booster samples contained most primary-vaccination clones (more than 95% CD4, roughly 88% CD8). Compared with primary, the secondary response was weaker and peaked at day 5, not 15.

Production of TCR cDNA was by 5'RACE template switching, which also added a universal primer site and UMIs. Via MiXCR, TCRdb re-called the 5' RACE reads, giving one row per CDR3 protein. The sample lists about 310,000 distinct CDR3 sequences; roughly 3.5% were seen once. The receptor's source is a man aged 18 to 29 who received the YFV17D yellow fever vaccine. The sequences come from PBMCs, collected on the day of the yellow fever booster vaccination.

The DNA for the CDR3 is TGTGCCAGCAGCTTAGGGGTTCCAACAGATACGCAGTATTTT. It specifies CASSLGVPTDTQYF. The rearrangement joins TRBV7-6 to TRBJ2-3; no clear D gene. CDR1 and CDR2 (germline): SGHVS, FNYEAQ. V was trimmed by 1 base and J by 3 bases, leaving 8 bases between them. CDR3 length equals 14 residues.